This T cell receptor (beta chain) originates from a study of blood T cell repertoires in COVID-19. Whole-study context: Samples of COVID-19 (acute and convalescent) were obtained from the United States, Italy and Spain.

This clone has only a few counts. The CDR3 is 13 residues long. The J segment lost 9 bases and the V segment lost 5 bases, leaving 9 bases of the junction unmatched. Germline CDR1 LGHDT, CDR2 YNNKEL (reference sequence). Authors' data handling: It was from reference gene primer amplification that nucleated cell counts were estimated. Using immunoSEQ multiplex PCR, the repertoire was profiled, and TCRdb retains in-frame clones only, with some absent. The V and J calls and clone size are taken from that table; D and trimming were inferred from the DNA. The table lists 30,000 to 35,000 clones, roughly 91% of them singletons.

This receptor was obtained from a man in his 60s with active COVID-19. Material for sequencing was peripheral blood. This rearrangement joins TRBV3-1 (or the pseudogene TRBV3-2) to TRBJ1-1; 7 bases are a match to TRBD1. This CDR3 is CASSKSGQLKAFF. The CDR3 DNA sequence: TGTGCCAGCAGCAAATCGGGACAGCTAAAAGCTTTCTTT.